The 30 T cell receptor beta chains listed next were all sequenced from one sample in a study of breast tumors, draining lymph nodes, adjacent tissues (dated by TCRdb to about 2016). Libraries were made using multiplex PCR. The sequencer was an Illumina HiSeq 2000. TCRdb handled the public reads itself, with Q25 trimming in fastp and clone calling in MiXCR, and kept productive beta chains. Every CDR3 protein is listed once, alongside the most common genes and DNA of its rows. For this sample there are 150,000 to 200,000 distinct CDR3 sequences; about 34% appear just once. The ten biggest clones cover around 4% of the sample. The lymph node samples were taken from the axillary draining lymph nodes of breast cancer patients. Sequencing was performed on axillary lymph node tissue. These receptors all come from a female donor with breast cancer. Some clones in this sample may be carry-over from other donors' samples.

The genes are TRBV20-1 and TRBJ2-1; D is ambiguous. CDR1 and CDR2 from the germline V gene are DFQATT and SNEGSKA (reference sequence). The ends were cut back, 0 bases at V and 0 bases at J, with 12 bases in the middle. The length of the CDR3 is 16 residues. CDR3 nucleotide sequence: TGCAGTGCTAGAGATGAGGAAAGGATCTCCTACAATGAGCAGTTCTTC. It yields the protein CSARDEERISYNEQFF.

A few counts support this clonotype. This may come from a read error, since a much larger clone is one base off. The gene calls are TRBV4-1 and TRBJ2-1, with D unresolved. Germline lookup yields CDR1 MGHRA and CDR2 YSYEKL. The CDR3 runs to 15 residues. V lost 4 bases, J lost 8 bases, and 18 bases lay in between. This CDR3 reads CASSPILRRSDEQFF. CDR3 bases: TGCGCCAGCAGCCCGATCCTTCGACGTTCCGATGAGCAGTTCTTC.

This clonotype has a count of ten or more. The chain employs TRBV7-2 and TRBJ2-7; tentative D call: TRBD2 (6 bases). The CDR3 consists of 16 residues. Germline CDR1 reads SGHTA; CDR2 reads FQGNSA. V lost 4 bases, J lost 6 bases, and 22 bases lay in between. The CDR3 sequence: CASSSLGGWAGGEQYF. The CDR3 region has the DNA TGTGCCAGCAGCTCCCTCGGGGGATGGGCTGGGGGCGAGCAGTACTTC.

On this clonotype itself: Without the conserved terminal phenylalanine or tryptophan, this CDR3 likely stems from a read error. The V gene is TRBV10-3, the J gene TRBJ2-1, with 15 bases aligning to TRBD2. J was trimmed by 10 bases and V by 9 bases; bases with no gene match: 22. Germline V gene data show CDR1 as ENHRY and CDR2 as SYGVKD. The CDR3 spans 19 residues. The CDR3 DNA reads TGTGCCATTAAGGGGTCGGGACTAGCGGGAGGAGAGCCTTCCGCAGAGCAGTTCTCC. As protein: CAIKGSGLAGGEPSAEQFS.

This clonotype was recorded many times. The chain employs TRBV20-1 and TRBJ2-2, with D possibly TRBD1 on 6 matching bases. CDR1 is DFQATT and CDR2 is SNEGSKA in the germline V gene (reference sequence). This CDR3 is built from 15 residues. The ends were cut back, 4 bases at V and 0 bases at J, with 12 bases in the middle. This CDR3 is CSAIPGHSNTGELFF. CDR3 DNA: TGCAGTGCTATCCCGGGACACTCGAACACCGGGGAGCTGTTTTTT.

This clonotype has at least ten counts. The chain has TRBV20-1 and TRBJ2-7; TRBD2 matches at 9 bases. Germline CDR1 is DFQATT and CDR2 is SNEGSKA (reference sequence). Trimming at V came to 5 bases and at J to 6 bases, leaving 11 bases not matched to a gene. This CDR3 region has 14 residues. As DNA, the CDR3 is TGCAGTGCTTCTATAGCGGGAGCCGGGACCGAGCAGTACTTC. Its translation is CSASIAGAGTEQYF.

There are many counts of this clonotype. This sequence joins TRBV29-1 and TRBJ2-5; D is possibly TRBD2 (6 bases). Germline V CDR1 and CDR2: SQVTM, ANQGSEA. V lost 3 bases and J 2 bases, leaving 10 bases between the germline ends. This CDR3 contains 13 residues. CDR3 in amino acids: CSVERGRQETQYF. The DNA for the CDR3 is TGCAGCGTTGAGCGAGGGAGGCAAGAGACCCAGTACTTC.

The chain recombines TRBV5-1 with TRBJ1-1, with TRBD1 matching over 8 bases. This CDR3 has 14 amino acids. Per germline, CDR1 SGHRS and CDR2 YFSETQ. Trimming removed 2 bases from V and 4 bases from J; junction bases left unmatched: 4. DNA for the CDR3: TGCGCCAGCAGCTTACAGGGGGGAACCACTGAAGCTTTCTTT. Translation: CASSLQGGTTEAFF.

In this sample, this clonotype turned up a few times. A much bigger clone sits one base away, suggesting this may be a read error. The V call is TRBV7-3, the J call TRBJ2-1, with 10 bases aligning to TRBD2. This CDR3 spans 15 amino acids. Per the germline V gene, CDR1 is SGHTA and CDR2 is FQGTGA. CDR3 protein: CASSLTASGSNEQLF. CDR3 DNA: TGTGCCAGCAGCTTAACGGCTAGCGGGAGTAATGAGCAGCTCTTC.

This sequence joins TRBV5-6 and TRBJ1-6, with no clear D. Trimming stripped 2 bases from V and 0 bases from J, with 9 bases between. Germline-derived CDR1 and CDR2 are SGHDT and YYEEEE. The CDR3 sequence is 16 residues long. DNA for the CDR3: TGTGCCAGCAGCTTAGGCGGGAGCTCCTATAATTCACCCCTCCACTTT. This codes for CASSLGGSSYNSPLHF.

The chain carries TRBV10-3 and TRBJ2-3, with D perhaps TRBD2 (6 bases). The germline CDR1 and CDR2 sequences are ENHRY and SYGVKD. Between the trimmed V and J ends, which lost 4 bases and 6 bases, there was a span of 20 bases. The CDR3 contains 16 residues. Here the CDR3 DNA reads TGTGCCATCAGTGGACGACTAGACCCCCCACAGGATACGCAGTATTTT. It is translated as CAISGRLDPPQDTQYF.

This clonotype was observed at least ten times. J is TRBJ1-5 and V is TRBV19; D is possibly TRBD1 (5 bases). CDR1 LNHDA and CDR2 SQIVND come from the germline V gene (reference sequence). The V and J ends lost 9 bases and 0 bases respectively, with 15 bases between them. The CDR3 is made up of 15 amino acids. CDR3: CASTPTAYSNQPQHF. CDR3 nucleotide sequence: TGTGCCAGCACTCCGACAGCATATAGCAATCAGCCCCAGCATTTT. Drawing the rest from reference TRBV19 and TRBJ1-5, the complete variable domain is DGGITQSPKYLFRKEGQNVTLSCEQNLNHDAMYWYRQDPGQGLRLIYYSQIVNDFQKGDIAEGYSVSREKKESFPLTVTSAQKNPTAFYLCASTPTAYSNQPQHFGDGTRLSIL.

This clonotype was counted once. Likely a read error: the CDR3 ends without its conserved phenylalanine or tryptophan. The DNA is omitted, as the CDR3 cannot be located on it reliably, and the CDR3 follows TCRdb's listing. The rearrangement joins TRBV24-1 to TRBJ1-2; TRBD1 is taken as the D call from the table, unchecked against the DNA. Per germline, CDR1 KGHDR and CDR2 SFDVKD. The CDR3 spans 13 residues, counting both ends. CDR3 amino acids: CATNLGGSMATPS.

The J gene is TRBJ1-5, the V gene TRBV6-6; D ambiguous. The CDR3 consists of 12 residues. V was clipped by 2 bases and J by 9 bases, with 8 bases between them. The germline CDR1 and CDR2 sequences are MNHNY and SVGAGI (reference sequence). CDR3 bases: TGTGCCAGCAGTTACGGGGAAGCGCCCCAGCATTTT. Protein: CASSYGEAPQHF.

This rearrangement joins TRBV10-2 to TRBJ1-6, with D perhaps TRBD1 (5 bases). The V gene's germline CDR1 is WSHSY and CDR2 SAAADI. The CDR3 loop spans 17 amino acids. V lost 5 bases, J lost 0 bases, and 14 bases lay in between. CDR3 residues: CASSHSGLSSYNSPLHF. CDR3 nucleotides: TGCGCCAGCAGTCATTCAGGGCTTAGCTCCTATAATTCACCCCTCCACTTT.

This clonotype appeared many times. J is TRBJ1-5 and V is TRBV15; tentative D call: TRBD1 (5 bases). This CDR3 region has 16 residues. Per germline, CDR1 LNHNV and CDR2 YYDKDF (reference sequence). V was trimmed by 3 bases and J by 4 bases, leaving 16 bases between them. CDR3 bases: TGTGCCACCAGCAGTGCCGGACGGGGGAAGAATCAGCCCCAGCATTTT. This translates into CATSSAGRGKNQPQHF. The variable domain in full, with the rest retrieved from reference TRBV15 and TRBJ1-5, is DAMVIQNPRYQVTQFGKPVTLSCSQTLNHNVMYWYQQKSSQAPKLLFHYYDKDFNNEADTPDNFQSRRPNTSFCFLDIRSPGLGDTAMYLCATSSAGRGKNQPQHFGDGTRLSIL.

The chain links TRBV6-1 to TRBJ1-4; 8 bases fit TRBD1. Unmatched junction bases numbered 4, after V lost 7 bases and J lost 0 bases. Germline CDR1 reads MNHNS; CDR2 reads SASEGT. The length of the CDR3 is 15 residues. This CDR3 is CASNDRGATNEKLFF. In nucleotides, the CDR3 is TGTGCCAGCAACGACAGGGGTGCAACTAATGAAAAACTGTTTTTT.

This clonotype appeared many times. This chain uses TRBV18 with TRBJ1-5; 9 bases are shared with TRBD1. This CDR3 spans 15 amino acids. Trimming removed 3 bases from V and 6 bases from J; junction bases left unmatched: 6. The V gene's germline CDR1 is KGHSH and CDR2 LQKENI. CDR3 amino acids: CASSPDRGKGQPQHF. The CDR3, as DNA: TGTGCCAGCTCACCCGACAGGGGGAAGGGTCAGCCCCAGCATTTT. The full variable domain, with the rest looked up from reference TRBV18 and TRBJ1-5, is NAGVMQNPRHLVRRRGQEARLRCSPMKGHSHVYWYRQLPEEGLKFMVYLQKENIIDESGMPKERFSAEFPKEGPSILRIQQVVRGDSAAYFCASSPDRGKGQPQHFGDGTRLSIL.

For this clonotype: The missing conserved phenylalanine or tryptophan at the end of this CDR3 makes a read error likely. The DNA is omitted, as the CDR3 cannot be located on it reliably, and the CDR3 follows TCRdb's listing. The gene calls are TRBV10-3 and TRBJ2-6; TRBD1 is the table's D call and was not checked against the DNA. The CDR3 is 19 amino acids long, termini counted. Germline-derived CDR1 and CDR2 are ENHRY and SYGVKD. CDR3 protein: CAISLPGRSSNIWGQRPDP.

Remarks on this clonotype: One end of the junction varies from germline; a read error may be responsible. The J gene is TRBJ1-6, the V gene TRBV19; D call uncertain. Germline V gene sequence: CDR1 LNHDA, CDR2 SQIVND (reference sequence). The CDR3 covers 12 residues. CDR3 sequence: CASSIVNSPPHF. CDR3 sequence (DNA): TGTGCCAGTAGTATAGTCAACTCACCCCCCCACTTT.

V is TRBV6-5 and J is TRBJ2-7, with 10 bases matching TRBD1. The ends lost 5 bases at V and 6 bases at J; junction bases unmatched: 7. This CDR3 has 14 amino acids. CDR1 and CDR2 (germline): MNHEY, SVGAGI. The CDR3 bases are TGTGCCAGCAGTCCCGACAGGGGGCTCTGCGAGCAGTACTTC. Amino acid sequence: CASSPDRGLCEQYF.

This clonotype was counted at least ten times. This chain links TRBV6-1 with TRBJ1-4, with TRBD1 matching over 7 bases. CDR3 size: 15 residues. After removal of 3 bases from V and 2 bases from J, the junction contained 3 bases not matched to a gene. Germline CDR1 reads MNHNS; CDR2 reads SASEGT. Here the CDR3 DNA reads TGTGCCAGCAGTGATACAGGGGACACTAATGAAAAACTGTTTTTT. This codes for CASSDTGDTNEKLFF.

On this clonotype: It may be a read error: a sequence one base away is much more abundant. The chain has TRBV9 and TRBJ2-1, with 11 bases identical to TRBD1. The CDR3 runs to 15 residues. Germline V gene data show CDR1 as SGDLS and CDR2 as YYNGEE. The CDR3 here is CASGVGQGAYNEQFF. The CDR3 nucleotides read TGTGCCAGCGGCGTCGGACAGGGGGCGTACAATGAGCAGTTCTTC.

This clonotype was seen only a few times. The J gene is TRBJ1-5, the V gene TRBV6-2 or TRBV6-3, with 7 bases that match TRBD1. The germline V gene has CDR1 MNHEY and CDR2 SVGEGT. J was trimmed by 6 bases and V by 8 bases; bases with no gene match: 16. This CDR3 comprises 16 residues. CDR3 sequence reads: CASCRGGGSAGQPQHF. As DNA, the CDR3 is TGTGCCAGCTGCCGGGGAGGGGGCTCGGCGGGTCAGCCCCAGCATTTT.

The chain employs TRBV4-1 and TRBJ2-1; D is ambiguous. V lost 1 base, J lost 12 bases, and 7 bases lay in between. The V gene's germline CDR1 is MGHRA and CDR2 YSYEKL. This CDR3 contains 11 residues. The CDR3 DNA follows: TGCGCCAGCAGCCAAGGAGATACGCAGTTCTTC. It codes for CASSQGDTQFF.

The table lists this clonotype with many counts. An end of the junction does not agree with germline; a read error may underlie this. The chain couples TRBV6-5 to TRBJ1-2; D possibly corresponds to TRBD1 (5 bases). Germline assignment: CDR1 MNHEY and CDR2 SVGAGI. This CDR3 has 14 amino acids. CDR3: CASSHSSRAYGYTF. The CDR3, as DNA: TGTGCCAGCAGTCACTCGTCCAGGGCCTATGGCTACACCTTC.

This sequence joins TRBV7-8 and TRBJ2-2, with D perhaps matching TRBD1 (6 bases). The germline gives CDR1 SGHVS, CDR2 FQNEAQ. The CDR3 is made up of 14 amino acids. Trimming left V 5 bases short and J 9 bases short, with 16 bases between. The CDR3 bases are TGTGCCAGCAGCCCACCGAGTGGGGACAGGGAGCTGTTTTTT. This encodes CASSPPSGDRELFF.

This clonotype was recorded at least ten times. The chain links TRBV24-1 to TRBJ2-1; 7 nucleotides match TRBD1. The CDR3 is 13 amino acids. J was trimmed by 7 bases and V by 9 bases; bases with no gene match: 8. Germline V gene sequence: CDR1 KGHDR, CDR2 SFDVKD. The CDR3 DNA is TGTGCCACCGCCGAGGGGGCCTGGAATGAGCAGTTCTTC. Its translation: CATAEGAWNEQFF.

This clonotype was detected many times. This chain links TRBV15 with TRBJ2-7; unclear D gene. The length of the CDR3 is 13 residues. Trimming cost V 6 bases and J 0 bases, with 9 bases left between them. Germline loops: CDR1 LNHNV, CDR2 YYDKDF (reference sequence). This chain's CDR3 is CATRGSYSYEQYF. The CDR3 DNA follows: TGTGCCACCAGGGGGTCTTACTCCTACGAGCAGTACTTC.

The table lists this clonotype with many counts. The chain joins TRBV6-2 or TRBV6-3 to TRBJ2-7, with 7 bases aligning to TRBD2. In germline, CDR1 is MNHEY, CDR2 SVGEGT. The CDR3 spans 16 residues. Trimming took 7 bases from V and 6 from J; bases not matched to a gene: 18. The CDR3 coding sequence is TGTGCCAGCAACGACAATATGGGAGGGTTCGGTCCCGAGCAGTACTTC. It specifies CASNDNMGGFGPEQYF.